The 5 T cell receptor beta chains reported below all come from one sample, sequenced in a study of cytomegalovirus exposure and HLA in healthy donors. 13 Jbeta primers and 60 Vbeta primers were used for the PCR. Some clones are missing from TCRdb's copy, which holds only in-frame ones; the method was immunoSEQ multiplex PCR. The sample has around 150,000 clones; 70% to 80% are singletons. Sequenced material: PBMCs. The receptors shown here come from a man in his forties in good health and CMV-seropositive.

This chain connects TRBV28 to TRBJ2-3, with D perhaps matching TRBD2 (5 bases). The CDR3 loop spans 13 amino acids. Germline CDR1 is MDHEN and CDR2 is SYDVKM. V lost 4 bases and J lost 7, with 12 bases in between. CDR3 in DNA: TGTGCCAGCAGTTCCGAGACCGGGAATACGCAGTATTTT. It translates to CASSSETGNTQYF.

This clone was seen only a few times. This sequence joins TRBV10-3 and TRBJ1-1, with D uncertain. V lost 3 bases, J lost 1 base, and 6 bases lay in between. CDR3 length: 13 amino acids. Germline lookup yields CDR1 ENHRY and CDR2 SYGVKD. CDR3 DNA sequence: TGTGCCATCAGTGAAGCGGCGAACACTGAAGCTTTCTTT. Translated: CAISEAANTEAFF.

The rearrangement links TRBV28 to TRBJ2-5; 7 bases align to TRBD2. The V gene's germline CDR1 is MDHEN and CDR2 SYDVKM. The length of the CDR3 is 16 residues. J lost 1 base, V lost 5 bases, and 10 bases had no gene match. The CDR3 DNA follows: TGTGCCAGCAGTCCGATGAAACCTAGCGGCCAAGAGACCCAGTACTTC. It encodes CASSPMKPSGQETQYF. The entire variable domain, with the rest obtained from reference TRBV28 and TRBJ2-5, is as follows: DVKVTQSSRYLVKRTGEKVFLECVQDMDHENMFWYRQDPGLGLRLIYFSYDVKMKEKGDIPEGYSVSREKKERFSLILESASTNQTSMYLCASSPMKPSGQETQYFGPGTRLLVL.

V is TRBV27 and J is TRBJ1-2, with no clear D. Trimming removed 2 bases at V and 8 bases at J, with 18 bases between. The CDR3 is made up of 15 amino acids. The germline V gene has CDR1 MNHEY and CDR2 SMNVEV (reference sequence). The CDR3 reads CASSLGPPRLGGYTF. The CDR3 bases are TGTGCCAGCAGTTTAGGACCACCTCGACTAGGGGGCTACACCTTC.

The chain employs TRBV29-1 and TRBJ1-2; 7 nucleotides match TRBD1. The CDR3 is 14 amino acids. Germline V lookup: CDR1 SQVTM, CDR2 ANQGSEA. The trim removed 6 bases at V and 3 bases at J, leaving 10 bases unmatched. CDR3 DNA sequence: TGCAGCGTAAGCCGACAGGGACTCGACTATGGCTACACCTTC. It is translated as CSVSRQGLDYGYTF. Variable domain in full (rest from reference TRBV29-1 and TRBJ1-2): SAVISQKPSRDICQRGTSLTIQCQVDSQVTMMFWYRQQPGQSLTLIATANQGSEATYESGFVIDKFPISRPNLTFSTLTVSNMSPEDSSIYLCSVSRQGLDYGYTFGSGTRLTVV.